This TCR beta chain originates from a study of blood T cells in healthy people across ages. Caucasian individuals from Russia who were healthy and aged roughly 6 to 90 acted as donors. The V and J ends lost 5 bases and 1 base, in that order; junction bases with no gene match: 6. The length of the CDR3 is 17 residues. Germline V lookup: CDR1 MDHEN, CDR2 SYDVKM. Alongside a J-beta primer mix, a sample-barcoded 5' primer served in a second PCR lasting about 6 to 11 cycles. TCRdb reprocessed the 5' RACE reads with MiXCR, giving one entry per CDR3 protein. Of hundreds of thousands of distinct CDR3 sequences in the sample, under 45% were seen once.

This chain connects TRBV28 to TRBJ2-3, with TRBD2 matching over 13 bases. Material: blood. This TCR was sampled from a man in his fifties or sixties in good health. The DNA of the CDR3 is TGTGCCAGCAGTCCGAAGACTAGCGGGGGGCGCACAGATACGCAGTATTTT. This sequence encodes CASSPKTSGGRTDTQYF.